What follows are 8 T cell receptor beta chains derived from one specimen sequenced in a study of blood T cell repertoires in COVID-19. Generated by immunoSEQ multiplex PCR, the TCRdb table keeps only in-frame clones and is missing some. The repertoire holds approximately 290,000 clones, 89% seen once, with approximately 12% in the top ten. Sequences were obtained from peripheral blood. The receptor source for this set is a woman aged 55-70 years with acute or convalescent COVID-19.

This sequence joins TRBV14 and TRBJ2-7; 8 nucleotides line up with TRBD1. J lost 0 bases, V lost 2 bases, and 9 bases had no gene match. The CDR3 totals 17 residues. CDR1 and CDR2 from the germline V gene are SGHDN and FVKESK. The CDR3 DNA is TGTGCCAGCAGCCAAATAACAGGGGGTGTGAGCTCCTACGAGCAGTACTTC. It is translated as CASSQITGGVSSYEQYF.

This chain's CDR3 is CAISETDRGAFF. DNA for the CDR3: TGTGCCATCAGTGAGACGGACAGGGGAGCTTTCTTT. This chain links TRBV10-3 with TRBJ1-1; 9 bases line up with TRBD1. This CDR3 comprises 12 residues. J gave up 10 bases and V 2 bases, and 2 bases lay outside the gene matches. Germline V gives CDR1 ENHRY, CDR2 SYGVKD.

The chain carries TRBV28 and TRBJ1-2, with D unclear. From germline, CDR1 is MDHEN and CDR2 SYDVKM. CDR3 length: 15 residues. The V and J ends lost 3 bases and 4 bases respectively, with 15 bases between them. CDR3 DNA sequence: TGTGCCAGCAGTTTTCAATTTGCACACATCTATGGCTACACCTTC. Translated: CASSFQFAHIYGYTF.

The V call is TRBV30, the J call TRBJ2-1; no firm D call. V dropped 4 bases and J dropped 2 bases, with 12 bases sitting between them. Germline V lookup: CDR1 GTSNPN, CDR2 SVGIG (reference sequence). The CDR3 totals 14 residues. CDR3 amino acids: CAWTPGRTYNEQFF. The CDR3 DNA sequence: TGTGCCTGGACCCCCGGCAGGACCTACAATGAGCAGTTCTTC.

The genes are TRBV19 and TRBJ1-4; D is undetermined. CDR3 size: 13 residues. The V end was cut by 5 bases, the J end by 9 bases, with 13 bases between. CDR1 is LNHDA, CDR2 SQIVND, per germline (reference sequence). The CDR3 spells CASSPGAIQKLFF. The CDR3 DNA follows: TGTGCCAGTAGTCCGGGAGCCATTCAAAAACTGTTTTTT.

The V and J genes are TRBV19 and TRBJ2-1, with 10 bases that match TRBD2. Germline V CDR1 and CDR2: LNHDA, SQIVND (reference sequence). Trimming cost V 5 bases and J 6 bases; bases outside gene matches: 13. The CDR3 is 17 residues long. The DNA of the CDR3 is TGTGCCAGTAGTGCCCCGGGTTGGAGCGGGAGGGGCAATGAGCAGTTCTTC. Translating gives CASSAPGWSGRGNEQFF.

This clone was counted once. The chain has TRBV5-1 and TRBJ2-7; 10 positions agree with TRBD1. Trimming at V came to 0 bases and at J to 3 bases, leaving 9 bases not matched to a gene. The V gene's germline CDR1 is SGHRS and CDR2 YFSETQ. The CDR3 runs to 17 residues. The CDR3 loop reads CASSLGLKGQGSYEQYF. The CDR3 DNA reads TGCGCCAGCAGCTTGGGGCTTAAGGGACAGGGGAGCTACGAGCAGTACTTC.

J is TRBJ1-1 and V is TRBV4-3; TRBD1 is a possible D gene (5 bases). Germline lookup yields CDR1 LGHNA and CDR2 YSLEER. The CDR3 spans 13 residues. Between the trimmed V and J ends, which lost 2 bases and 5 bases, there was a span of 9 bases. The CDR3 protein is CASSQSGLTEAFF. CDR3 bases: TGCGCCAGCAGCCAATCAGGGTTGACTGAAGCTTTCTTT.